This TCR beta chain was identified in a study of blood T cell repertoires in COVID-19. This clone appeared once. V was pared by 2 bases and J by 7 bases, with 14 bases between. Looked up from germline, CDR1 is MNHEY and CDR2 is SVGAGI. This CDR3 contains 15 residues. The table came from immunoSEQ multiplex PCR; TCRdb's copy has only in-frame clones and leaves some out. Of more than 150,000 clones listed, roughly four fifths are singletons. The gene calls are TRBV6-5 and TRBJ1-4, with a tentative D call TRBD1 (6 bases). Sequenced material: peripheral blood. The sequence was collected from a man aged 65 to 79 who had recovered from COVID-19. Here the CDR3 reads CASSYERAGVEKLFF. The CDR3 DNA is TGTGCCAGCAGTTACGAGAGGGCAGGGGTTGAAAAACTGTTTTTT.